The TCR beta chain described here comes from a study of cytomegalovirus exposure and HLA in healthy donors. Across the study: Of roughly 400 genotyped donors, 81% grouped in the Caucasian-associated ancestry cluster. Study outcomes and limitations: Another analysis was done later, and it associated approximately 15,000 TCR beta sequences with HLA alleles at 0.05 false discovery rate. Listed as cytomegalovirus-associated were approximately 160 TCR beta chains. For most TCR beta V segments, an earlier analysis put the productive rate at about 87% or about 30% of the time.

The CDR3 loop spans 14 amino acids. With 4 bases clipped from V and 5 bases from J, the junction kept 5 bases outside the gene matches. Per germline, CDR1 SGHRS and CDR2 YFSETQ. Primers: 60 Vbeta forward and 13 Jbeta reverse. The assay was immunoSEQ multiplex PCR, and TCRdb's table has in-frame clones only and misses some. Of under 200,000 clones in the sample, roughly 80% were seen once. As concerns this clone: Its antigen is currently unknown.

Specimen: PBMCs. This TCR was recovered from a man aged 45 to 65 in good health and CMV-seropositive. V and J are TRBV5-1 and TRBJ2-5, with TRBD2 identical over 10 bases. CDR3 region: CASSPGTSVETQYF. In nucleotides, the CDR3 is TGCGCCAGCAGCCCGGGGACTAGCGTCGAGACCCAGTACTTC.